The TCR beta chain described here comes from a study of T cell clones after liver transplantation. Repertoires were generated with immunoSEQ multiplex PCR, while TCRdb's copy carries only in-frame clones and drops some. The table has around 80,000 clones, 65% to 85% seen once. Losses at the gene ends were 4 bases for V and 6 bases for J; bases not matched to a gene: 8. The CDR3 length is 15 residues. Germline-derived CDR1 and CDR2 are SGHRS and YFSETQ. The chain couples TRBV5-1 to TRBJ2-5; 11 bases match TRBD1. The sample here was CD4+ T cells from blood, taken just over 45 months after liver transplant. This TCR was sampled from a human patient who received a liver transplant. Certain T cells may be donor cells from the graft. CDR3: CASSPGDRGTKTQYF. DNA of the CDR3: TGCGCCAGCAGCCCGGGGGACAGGGGGACAAAGACCCAGTACTTC.